This TCR beta chain was identified in a study of blood T cell repertoires in COVID-19. On the study more broadly: Sites in the United States, Italy and Spain provided acute and convalescent COVID-19 samples. T cells, B-cell-depleted T cells, or PBMCs supplied cDNA or gDNA.

The CDR3 extends over 15 amino acids. Germline V lookup: CDR1 MNHEY, CDR2 SMNVEV (reference sequence). The V and J ends lost 5 bases and 1 base, in that order; junction bases with no gene match: 3. Per the authors' pipeline: Nucleated cell number was recorded as an estimate derived from reference gene primer amplification. TCRdb's table, derived via immunoSEQ multiplex PCR, lists solely in-frame clones and lacks some. The V and J calls and clone size come from that table; D and trimming were worked out from the DNA. The data hold over 120,000 clones, with 80% to 90% observed a single time. The clonotype originates from a human donor with acute or convalescent COVID-19. The donor label of this sample is uncertain. This chain uses TRBV27 with TRBJ2-2; 8 bases are a match to TRBD1. Sample: peripheral blood. The CDR3 spells CASSLGTGNTGELFF. The CDR3 nucleotides are TGTGCCAGCAGTCTCGGGACAGGGAACACCGGGGAGCTGTTTTTT.